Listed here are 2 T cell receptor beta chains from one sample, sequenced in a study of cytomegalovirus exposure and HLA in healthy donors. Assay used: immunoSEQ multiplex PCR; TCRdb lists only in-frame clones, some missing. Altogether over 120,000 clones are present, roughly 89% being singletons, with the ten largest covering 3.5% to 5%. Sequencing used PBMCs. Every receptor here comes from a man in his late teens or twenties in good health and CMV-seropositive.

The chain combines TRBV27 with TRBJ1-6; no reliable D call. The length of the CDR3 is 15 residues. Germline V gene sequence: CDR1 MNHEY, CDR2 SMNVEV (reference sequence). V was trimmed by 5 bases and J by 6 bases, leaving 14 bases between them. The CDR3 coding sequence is TGTGCCAGCAGTCAGGACGGGCGGGGTAATTCACCCCTCCACTTT. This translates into CASSQDGRGNSPLHF.

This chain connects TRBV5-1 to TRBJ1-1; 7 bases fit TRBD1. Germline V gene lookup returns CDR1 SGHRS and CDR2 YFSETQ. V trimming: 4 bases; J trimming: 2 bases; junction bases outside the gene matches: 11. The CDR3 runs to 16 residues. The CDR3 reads CASSTGDSRGNTEAFF. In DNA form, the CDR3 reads TGCGCCAGCAGCACCGGGGACAGTCGTGGAAACACTGAAGCTTTCTTT.